This TCR beta chain was recorded in a study of blood T cell repertoires in COVID-19. In the study overall: Spain, Italy and the United States supplied samples that represented acute and convalescent COVID-19.

Original data processing: The authors estimated nucleated cell counts from reference gene primer amplification. Data came from immunoSEQ multiplex PCR; TCRdb stores just in-frame clones and leaves some out. V, J and clone size derive from that table, while D and trimming were established from the DNA sequence. The sample shows 140,000 to 150,000 clones, approximately 87% of them seen only once. In its sample, this clone was seen a few times. J gave up 7 bases and V 1 base, and 2 bases lay outside the gene matches. The germline gives CDR1 LGHDT, CDR2 YNNKEL (reference sequence). The CDR3 spans 14 residues.

The chain has TRBV3-1 (or the pseudogene TRBV3-2) and TRBJ2-1; 9 bases line up with TRBD2. This clonotype was sampled from a man older than 75 with acute or convalescent COVID-19. The sample taken for sequencing was peripheral blood. The CDR3 nucleotides are TGTGCCAGCAGCCAAGGGGCGGGAGGGAATGAGCAGTTCTTC. Protein sequence: CASSQGAGGNEQFF.